This entry concerns a single T cell receptor (beta chain). As yet, its antigen is unknown. The data were obtained in a study of human versus mouse CDR3 diversity and MHC coevolution. Study overall: Reportedly, immunoSEQ detects one in 200,000 T cells with minimized PCR bias. Broader study findings: Among all groups, two of three human donors showed least clonal inequality. On average, humans showed more CDR3 deletions and insertions than mice. iCHAO1 estimated the human TCR beta repertoire at 1.5 million to 2 million clonotypes.

Data came from immunoSEQ multiplex PCR; TCRdb stores just in-frame clones and leaves some out. The data contain 80,000 or so clones, 93% of them singletons. J lost 9 bases, V lost 6 bases, and 4 bases had no gene match. The V gene's germline CDR1 is MNHNY and CDR2 SVGAGI (reference sequence). The CDR3 extends over 12 amino acids. The TCR originated in a person aged 30 to 69 in good health. Sequenced: naive CD4+ T cells from blood. Subset noted: CD45RO-negative CD62L-positive naive CD4 T cells. The chain carries TRBV6-6 and TRBJ1-5; 8 nucleotides match TRBD1. This CDR3 is CASSDRGWPQHF. The CDR3 DNA sequence: TGTGCCAGCAGCGACAGGGGATGGCCCCAGCATTTT.